This entry describes one TCR beta chain. Its antigen is not known. This sample is part of a study of molecular identifiers for immune sequencing clone quantification. At the level of the study: Within a replicate experiment, RNA obtained from either roughly 18,000 or 92,000 naive CD8 cells was divided into five aliquots, and four of those aliquots were then sequenced. Study-wide results and limits: Under 1% of molecules in naive cells, but over 97% of effector molecules, belonged to clones above 20 RNA copies.

Preparation of the bulk TCR libraries relied on previously described methods and listed TCR primers. TCRdb itself ran the PCR reads through MiXCR, one entry per CDR3 protein. The sample shows under 600,000 distinct CDR3 sequences, roughly 24% of them seen only once. Sequencing input: naive CD8+ T cells from blood, with Jurkat cell RNA spiked in. Sample subset: FACS-sorted CD8+CD4-CCR7+CD45RA+ naive T cells. The sequence was obtained from a human donor in good health. Some libraries in this study had Jurkat cell RNA spiked in.

CDR3 in DNA: TGTGCCAGCAGTTCCGAGTGGAGCGGGGGGGCTGATACGCAGTATTTT. It is translated as CASSSEWSGGADTQYF. The rearrangement uses TRBV6-5 and TRBJ2-3; 10 bases agree with TRBD2. The CDR3 extends over 16 amino acids. Losses at the gene ends were 4 bases for V and 6 bases for J; bases not matched to a gene: 10. CDR1 and CDR2 (germline): MNHEY, SVGAGI.